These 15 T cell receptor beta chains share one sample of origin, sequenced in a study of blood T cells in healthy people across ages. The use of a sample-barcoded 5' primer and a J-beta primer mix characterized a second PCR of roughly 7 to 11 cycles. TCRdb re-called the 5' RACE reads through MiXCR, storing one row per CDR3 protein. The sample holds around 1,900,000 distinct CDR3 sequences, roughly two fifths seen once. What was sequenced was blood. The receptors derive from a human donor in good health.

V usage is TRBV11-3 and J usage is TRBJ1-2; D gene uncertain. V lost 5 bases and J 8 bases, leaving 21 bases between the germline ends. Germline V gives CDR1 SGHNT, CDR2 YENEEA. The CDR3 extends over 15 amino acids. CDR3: CASSRRNGAAVGYTF. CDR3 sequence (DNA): TGTGCCAGCAGCAGGAGGAACGGCGCCGCAGTAGGCTACACCTTC.

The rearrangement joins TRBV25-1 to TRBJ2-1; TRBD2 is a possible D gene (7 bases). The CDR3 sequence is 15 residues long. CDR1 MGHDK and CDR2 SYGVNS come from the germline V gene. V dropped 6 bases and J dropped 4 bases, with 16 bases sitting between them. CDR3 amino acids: CASRLGGGGYNEQFF. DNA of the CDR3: TGTGCCAGCAGACTAGGGGGGGGCGGTTACAATGAGCAGTTCTTC.

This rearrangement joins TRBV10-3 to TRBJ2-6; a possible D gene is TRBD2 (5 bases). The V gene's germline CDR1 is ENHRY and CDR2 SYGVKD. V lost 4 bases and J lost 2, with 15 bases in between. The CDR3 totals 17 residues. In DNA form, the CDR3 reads TGTGCCATCAGTGGTGATGGGAGACTCACTGGGGCCAACGTCCTGACTTTC. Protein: CAISGDGRLTGANVLTF.

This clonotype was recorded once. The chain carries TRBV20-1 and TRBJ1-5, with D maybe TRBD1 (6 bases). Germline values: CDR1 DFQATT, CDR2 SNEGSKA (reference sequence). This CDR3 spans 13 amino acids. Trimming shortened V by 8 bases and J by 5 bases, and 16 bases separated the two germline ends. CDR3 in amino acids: CSSSHSGDQPQHF. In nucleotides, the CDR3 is TGCAGTTCCTCCCACTCAGGGGATCAGCCCCAGCATTTT.

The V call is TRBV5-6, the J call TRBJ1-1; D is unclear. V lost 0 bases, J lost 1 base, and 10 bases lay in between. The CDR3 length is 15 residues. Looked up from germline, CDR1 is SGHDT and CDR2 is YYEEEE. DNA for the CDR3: TGTGCCAGCAGCTTGGTGGGGATCCGGAACACTGAAGCTTTCTTT. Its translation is CASSLVGIRNTEAFF.

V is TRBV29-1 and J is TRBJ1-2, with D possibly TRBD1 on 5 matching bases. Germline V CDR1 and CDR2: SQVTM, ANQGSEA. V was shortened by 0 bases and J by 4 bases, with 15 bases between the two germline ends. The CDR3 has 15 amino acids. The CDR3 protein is CSVEDNRGVGYGYTF. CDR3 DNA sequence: TGCAGCGTTGAAGATAACCGAGGGGTAGGCTATGGCTACACCTTC.

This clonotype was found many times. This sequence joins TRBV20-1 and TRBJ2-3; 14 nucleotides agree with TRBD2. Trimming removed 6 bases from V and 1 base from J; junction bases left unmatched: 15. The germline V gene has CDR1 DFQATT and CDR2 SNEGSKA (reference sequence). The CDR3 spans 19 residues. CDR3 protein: CSAITGTSGGHIGTDTQYF. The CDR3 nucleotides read TGCAGTGCAATAACGGGGACTAGCGGGGGCCACATTGGCACAGATACGCAGTATTTT.

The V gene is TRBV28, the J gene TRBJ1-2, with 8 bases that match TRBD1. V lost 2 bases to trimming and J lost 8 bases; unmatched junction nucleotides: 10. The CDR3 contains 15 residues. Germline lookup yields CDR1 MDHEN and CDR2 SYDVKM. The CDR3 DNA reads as TGTGCCAGCAGTTTAGCGGGACAGGCTAGTTTGGGCTACACCTTC. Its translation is CASSLAGQASLGYTF.

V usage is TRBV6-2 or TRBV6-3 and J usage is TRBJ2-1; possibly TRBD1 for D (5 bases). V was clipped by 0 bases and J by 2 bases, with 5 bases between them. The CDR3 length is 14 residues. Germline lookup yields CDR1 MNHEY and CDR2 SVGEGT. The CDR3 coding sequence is TGTGCCAGCAGTTACTCGACAGCCTACAATGAGCAGTTCTTC. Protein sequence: CASSYSTAYNEQFF.

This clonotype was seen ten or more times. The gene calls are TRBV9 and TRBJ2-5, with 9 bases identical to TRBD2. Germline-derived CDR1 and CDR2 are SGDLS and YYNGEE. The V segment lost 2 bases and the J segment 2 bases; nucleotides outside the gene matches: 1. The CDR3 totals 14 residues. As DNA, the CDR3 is TGTGCCAGCAGCGTTAGCGGGGGACAAGAGACCCAGTACTTC. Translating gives CASSVSGGQETQYF.

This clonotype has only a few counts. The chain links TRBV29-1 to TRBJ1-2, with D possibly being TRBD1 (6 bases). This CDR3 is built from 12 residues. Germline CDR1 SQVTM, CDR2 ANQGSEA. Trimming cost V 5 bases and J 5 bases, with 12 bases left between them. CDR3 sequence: CSVWRGTYGYTF. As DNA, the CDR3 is TGCAGCGTTTGGAGGGGGACGTATGGCTACACCTTC.

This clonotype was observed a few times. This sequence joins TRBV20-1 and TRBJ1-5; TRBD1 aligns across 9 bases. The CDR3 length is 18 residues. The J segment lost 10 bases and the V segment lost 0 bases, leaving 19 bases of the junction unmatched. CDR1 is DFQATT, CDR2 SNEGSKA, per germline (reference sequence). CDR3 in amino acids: CSARDGDRGSPSPPPQHF. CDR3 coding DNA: TGCAGTGCTAGAGATGGCGACAGGGGGAGCCCCAGCCCTCCCCCCCAGCATTTT.

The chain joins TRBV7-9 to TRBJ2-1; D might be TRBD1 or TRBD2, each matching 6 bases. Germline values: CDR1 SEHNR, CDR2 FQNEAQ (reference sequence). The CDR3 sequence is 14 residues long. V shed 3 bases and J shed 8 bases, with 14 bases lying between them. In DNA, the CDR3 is TGTGCCAGCAGCTTGGGACAACCGGGGGATGAGCAGTTCTTC. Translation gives CASSLGQPGDEQFF.

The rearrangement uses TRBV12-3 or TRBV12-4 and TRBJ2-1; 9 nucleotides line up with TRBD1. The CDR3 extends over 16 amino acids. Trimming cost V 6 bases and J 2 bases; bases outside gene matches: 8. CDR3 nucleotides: TGTGCCAGCAGATCAAACAGGGGGCTGGCCTACAATGAGCAGTTCTTC. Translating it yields CASRSNRGLAYNEQFF.

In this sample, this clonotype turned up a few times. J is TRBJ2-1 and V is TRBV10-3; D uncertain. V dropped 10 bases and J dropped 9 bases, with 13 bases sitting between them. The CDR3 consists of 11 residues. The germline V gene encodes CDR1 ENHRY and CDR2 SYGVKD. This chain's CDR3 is CATFERREQFF. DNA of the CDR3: TGTGCCACGTTCGAGAGGCGTGAGCAGTTCTTC.